One sample yielded the 22 T cell receptor beta chains listed below, sequenced in a study of T cell responses to AZD1222 COVID-19 vaccine. Using immunoSEQ multiplex PCR, the repertoire was profiled, and TCRdb retains in-frame clones only, with some absent. The sample includes around 180,000 clones, around 92% of them seen just once. This specimen was peripheral blood, taken on day 0 of AZD1222 vaccination. The receptors originated from an adult in good health.

CDR3 nucleotide sequence: TGCAGTGCTAGCGTGTCGGGGGAGCAGTACTTC. It translates to CSASVSGEQYF. V usage is TRBV20-1 and J usage is TRBJ2-7, with a tentative D call TRBD2 (5 bases). Trimming stripped 3 bases from V and 7 bases from J, with 10 bases between. CDR1 and CDR2 (germline): DFQATT, SNEGSKA (reference sequence). This CDR3 is built from 11 residues.

This sequence joins TRBV21-1 and TRBJ2-3; the table's TRBD2 call for D was not verified on the DNA. TRBV21-1 is a known pseudogene. This CDR3 contains 17 residues. The CDR3 spells CASSKGVSERFTDTQYF. CDR3 DNA: TGTGCCAGCAGCAAAGGGGTGAGCGAGCGGTTCACAGATACGCAGTATTTT.

The J gene is TRBJ2-2, the V gene TRBV9, with D maybe TRBD1 (6 bases). Between the trimmed V and J ends, which lost 7 bases and 2 bases, there was a span of 9 bases. The length of the CDR3 is 13 residues. Germline lookup yields CDR1 SGDLS and CDR2 YYNGEE. The CDR3 DNA reads as TGTGCCAGCTCTGGGGGCAACACCGGGGAGCTGTTTTTT. Its translation is CASSGGNTGELFF.

The CDR3 sequence: CASSQESLKGAFF. The CDR3 DNA sequence: TGCGCCAGCAGCCAAGAGAGCCTCAAAGGAGCTTTCTTT. The gene calls are TRBV4-1 and TRBJ1-1; D ambiguous. CDR1 is MGHRA and CDR2 is YSYEKL in the germline V gene. Trimming stripped 0 bases from V and 10 bases from J, with 12 bases between. The CDR3 contains 13 residues.

The chain uses TRBV12-5 and TRBJ1-5; D possibly corresponds to TRBD1 (6 bases). Germline V gene data show CDR1 as LGHNT and CDR2 as FRNRAP. The CDR3 has 13 residues. V was clipped by 5 bases and J by 7 bases, with 12 bases between them. The CDR3 DNA reads as TGTGCTAGTGGTCGGGGGCCCGGGCAGCCCCAGCATTTT. As protein: CASGRGPGQPQHF.

The genes are TRBV6-6 and TRBJ2-3, with D possibly being TRBD2 (6 bases). The CDR3 consists of 12 residues. CDR1 is MNHNY and CDR2 is SVGAGI in the germline V gene (reference sequence). The V end lost 6 bases, the J end lost 3 bases, and 7 bases lay between the germline ends. CDR3 DNA sequence: TGTGCCAGCAGCCTAGCGACAGATACGCAGTATTTT. Protein: CASSLATDTQYF.

DNA for the CDR3: TGCGCCAGCAGTCAACCTCCCCTGAAGACAGGGGCAAGTGAGACCCAGTACTTC. Protein sequence: CASSQPPLKTGASETQYF. J is TRBJ2-5 and V is TRBV23-1; 8 bases fit TRBD1. TRBV23-1 is recorded as an ORF, its role being uncertain. V gave up 2 bases and J gave up 5 bases; unmatched junction bases: 16. The CDR3 sequence is 18 residues long.

This clone was seen once. This chain joins TRBV5-1 and TRBJ2-1; 9 bases are a match to TRBD1. Germline CDR1 SGHRS, CDR2 YFSETQ. V gave up 4 bases and J gave up 6 bases; unmatched junction bases: 11. CDR3 size: 16 residues. The CDR3 nucleotides are TGCGCCAGCAGCCCCTGGGGAGGGGACAGGGCCAATGAGCAGTTCTTC. It codes for CASSPWGGDRANEQFF.

This sequence joins TRBV7-8 and TRBJ1-2, with TRBD1 matching over 11 bases. Germline values: CDR1 SGHVS, CDR2 FQNEAQ. V shed 5 bases, J shed 2 bases, and the junction held 4 bases outside the gene matches. CDR3 length: 15 residues. The DNA for the CDR3 is TGTGCCAGCAGCCCCGGGACAGGGGGGAACTATGGCTACACCTTC. Translated: CASSPGTGGNYGYTF.

The chain recombines TRBV28 with TRBJ1-5, with D unresolved. V was pared by 0 bases and J by 3 bases, with 9 bases between. There are 15 residues in the CDR3. CDR1 MDHEN and CDR2 SYDVKM come from the germline V gene. The CDR3, as DNA: TGTGCCAGCAGTTTATGGGGTGTGTTCAATCAGCCCCAGCATTTT. Its protein product is CASSLWGVFNQPQHF.

The chain joins TRBV24-1 to TRBJ2-1; TRBD2 agrees at 12 bases. The CDR3 is made up of 15 amino acids. From germline, CDR1 is KGHDR and CDR2 SFDVKD. The junction had 4 bases not matched to a gene; V was cut back by 4 bases and J by 7 bases. This CDR3 is CATSDPTSGSNEQFF. CDR3 in DNA: TGTGCCACCAGTGACCCGACTAGCGGGAGTAATGAGCAGTTCTTC.

CDR3: CATSHHLSGSYEQYF. CDR3 nucleotide sequence: TGTGCCACCAGCCACCACTTGAGCGGGAGTTACGAGCAGTACTTC. The chain recombines TRBV15 with TRBJ2-7; the match to TRBD2 covers 8 bases. CDR1 is LNHNV and CDR2 is YYDKDF in the germline V gene (reference sequence). The junction had 10 bases not matched to a gene; V was cut back by 5 bases and J by 4 bases. CDR3 length: 15 amino acids.

The genes are TRBV5-1 and TRBJ1-1; D is possibly TRBD1 (5 bases). Trimming pared 3 bases from V and 0 bases from J, leaving 9 bases between. This CDR3 is built from 14 residues. Germline CDR1 reads SGHRS; CDR2 reads YFSETQ. CDR3 region: CASSWTSMNTEAFF. The DNA of the CDR3 is TGCGCCAGCAGCTGGACATCAATGAACACTGAAGCTTTCTTT.

CDR3 loop: CASSTPRGTSYEQYF. CDR3 DNA sequence: TGTGCCAGCAGTACACCGAGGGGGACCTCCTACGAGCAGTACTTC. The chain has TRBV28 and TRBJ2-7; the D gene is possibly TRBD1 (6 bases). Trimming removed 5 bases from V and 0 bases from J, with 14 bases in between. The germline CDR1 and CDR2 sequences are MDHEN and SYDVKM. The CDR3 length is 15 residues.

The genes are TRBV4-2 and TRBJ2-1; tentative D call: TRBD1 (5 bases). The CDR3 consists of 12 residues. The V gene's germline CDR1 is LGHNA and CDR2 YNFKEQ. V lost 0 bases, J lost 10 bases, and 7 bases lay in between. The CDR3 reads CASSQDWGEQFF. The CDR3 region has the DNA TGTGCCAGCAGCCAAGATTGGGGCGAGCAGTTCTTC.

The V call is TRBV6-5, the J call TRBJ1-2, with D possibly TRBD1 on 5 matching bases. The CDR3 is 16 amino acids. V was pared by 4 bases and J by 6 bases, with 21 bases between. CDR1 MNHEY and CDR2 SVGAGI come from the germline V gene. The CDR3 protein is CASSSRVGQGVDGYTF. In DNA, the CDR3 is TGTGCCAGCAGTTCTAGGGTTGGCCAGGGCGTGGATGGCTACACCTTC.

This chain links TRBV4-3 with TRBJ2-1, with TRBD2 matching 10 bases. Trimming took 1 base from V and 5 from J; bases not matched to a gene: 5. CDR3 length: 16 amino acids. Germline CDR1 is LGHNA and CDR2 is YSLEER. The CDR3 coding sequence is TGCGCCAGCAGCCAAGGTAGCGGGAGGAGCCACAATGAGCAGTTCTTC. Translating gives CASSQGSGRSHNEQFF.

This chain links TRBV29-1 with TRBJ1-1; no clear D. Germline V gene lookup returns CDR1 SQVTM and CDR2 ANQGSEA. The CDR3 is 14 amino acids. V shed 4 bases and J shed 1 base, with 13 bases lying between them. The CDR3 loop is CSVGDFGRNTEAFF. The CDR3, as DNA: TGCAGCGTTGGGGATTTCGGAAGGAACACTGAAGCTTTCTTT. Using reference TRBV29-1 and TRBJ1-1 for the parts outside the CDR3, the full variable domain is SAVISQKPSRDICQRGTSLTIQCQVDSQVTMMFWYRQQPGQSLTLIATANQGSEATYESGFVIDKFPISRPNLTFSTLTVSNMSPEDSSIYLCSVGDFGRNTEAFFGQGTRLTVV.

The chain employs TRBV24-1 and TRBJ2-7, with D tentatively TRBD1 (5 bases). CDR3 length: 16 amino acids. The V end lost 5 bases, the J end lost 0 bases, and 16 bases lay between the germline ends. Germline V gene sequence: CDR1 KGHDR, CDR2 SFDVKD. The CDR3 loop reads CATSGSTGRSSYEQYF. The CDR3 region has the DNA TGTGCCACCAGTGGATCAACAGGTCGAAGCTCCTACGAGCAGTACTTC.

The rearrangement links TRBV24-1 to TRBJ2-1, with D perhaps TRBD2 (5 bases). Trimming pared 5 bases from V and 4 bases from J, leaving 20 bases between. CDR3 size: 17 residues. In germline, CDR1 is KGHDR, CDR2 SFDVKD. CDR3 protein: CATSGTDSPKNYNEQFF. In nucleotides, the CDR3 is TGTGCCACCAGTGGAACGGACTCCCCGAAAAATTACAATGAGCAGTTCTTC.

About this clone itself: Other DNA variants within this sample encode the same CDR3. The genes are TRBV11-2 and TRBJ2-7; 8 nucleotides match TRBD2. The CDR3 covers 13 residues. J lost 0 bases, V lost 5 bases, and 0 bases had no gene match. CDR1 and CDR2 from the germline V gene are SGHAT and FQNNGV. The CDR3 reads CASSLAGSYEQYF. CDR3 in DNA: TGTGCCAGCAGCCTAGCGGGCTCCTACGAGCAGTACTTC.

The chain couples TRBV7-9 to TRBJ2-5; D gene ambiguous. Between the trimmed V and J ends, which lost 2 bases and 2 bases, there was a span of 12 bases. The germline V gene has CDR1 SEHNR and CDR2 FQNEAQ (reference sequence). The CDR3 extends over 15 amino acids. In nucleotides, the CDR3 is TGTGCCAGCAGCTTACGACAAGCCGTGCAAGAGACCCAGTACTTC. This codes for CASSLRQAVQETQYF.